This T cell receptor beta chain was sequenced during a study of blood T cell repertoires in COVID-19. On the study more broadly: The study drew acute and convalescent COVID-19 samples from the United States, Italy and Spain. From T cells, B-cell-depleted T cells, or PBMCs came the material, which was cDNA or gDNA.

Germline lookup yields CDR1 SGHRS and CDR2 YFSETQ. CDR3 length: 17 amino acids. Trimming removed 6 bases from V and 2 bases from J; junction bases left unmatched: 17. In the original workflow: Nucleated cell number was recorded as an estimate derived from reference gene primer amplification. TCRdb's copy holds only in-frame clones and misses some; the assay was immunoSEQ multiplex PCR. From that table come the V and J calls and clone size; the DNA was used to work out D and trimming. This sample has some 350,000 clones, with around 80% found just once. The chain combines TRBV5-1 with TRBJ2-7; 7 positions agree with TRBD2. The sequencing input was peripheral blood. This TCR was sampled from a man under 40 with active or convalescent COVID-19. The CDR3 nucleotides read TGCGCCAGCATCGTGGGGGGGGACCGTACCTTCCCCTACGAGCAGTACTTC. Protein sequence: CASIVGGDRTFPYEQYF.